These 16 T cell receptor beta chains were all obtained from the same sample, sequenced in a study of shared clonotypes between healthy human individuals. Measured with immunoSEQ multiplex PCR; TCRdb has only the in-frame clones, and not every one. Of some 2.1 million clones listed, about 95% are singletons. The naive CD8 subset, CD45RO-negative cells positively selected for CCR7, excluded terminally differentiated effector memory CD45RA+ cells. Source material: naive CD8+ T cells sorted from blood. The origin of the receptors is a man between 18 and 35 years old in good health.

As regards this clone: Other DNA sequences in this sample translate to the same CDR3. The V call is TRBV7-9, the J call TRBJ2-7; a weak D match, TRBD2 (5 bases). In germline, CDR1 is SEHNR, CDR2 FQNEAQ (reference sequence). Trimming took 0 bases from V and 3 from J, leaving 9 bases between them. CDR3 length: 14 residues. The CDR3 is CASSLAGRDYEQYF. CDR3 sequence (DNA): TGTGCCAGCAGCTTAGCGGGTCGGGACTACGAGCAGTACTTC.

The chain combines TRBV7-2 with TRBJ2-2, with D unresolved. This CDR3 has 14 residues. Germline V CDR1 and CDR2: SGHTA, FQGNSA. V was pared by 7 bases and J by 1 base, with 10 bases between. The CDR3 DNA reads as TGTGCCAGCATATTCTGGGAGAACACCGGGGAGCTGTTTTTT. As protein: CASIFWENTGELFF. Based on the CDR3 plus reference TRBV7-2 and TRBJ2-2, the full variable domain is GAGVSQSPSNKVTEKGKDVELRCDPISGHTALYWYRQSLGQGLEFLIYFQGNSAPDKSGLPSDRFSAERTGGSVSTLTIQRTQQEDSAVYLCASIFWENTGELFFGEGSRLTVL.

Comments on this clone: Other nucleotide sequences from this sample produce the same CDR3. V gene TRBV5-1 combines with J gene TRBJ1-1; a possible D gene is TRBD1 (5 bases). The V end lost 4 bases, the J end lost 4 bases, and 8 bases lay between the germline ends. The CDR3 sequence is 12 residues long. CDR1 SGHRS and CDR2 YFSETQ come from the germline V gene. DNA for the CDR3: TGCGCCAGCAGCCAGGGAGGCACTGAAGCTTTCTTT. It yields the protein CASSQGGTEAFF.

CDR3 residues: CATSEGTDTQYF. The CDR3, as DNA: TGCGCCACCTCAGAGGGGACAGATACGCAGTATTTT. This chain links TRBV10-2 with TRBJ2-3; perhaps D is TRBD1 or TRBD2 (5 bases each). The CDR3 is 12 residues long. Per germline, CDR1 WSHSY and CDR2 SAAADI. Trimming cost V 10 bases and J 3 bases, with 11 bases left between them.

This chain joins TRBV5-1 and TRBJ2-2, with D perhaps TRBD1 (5 bases). Trimming removed 2 bases at V and 6 bases at J, with 14 bases between. Germline V lookup: CDR1 SGHRS, CDR2 YFSETQ. The length of the CDR3 is 15 residues. CDR3 sequence: CASSLRTLKSGELFF. DNA of the CDR3: TGCGCCAGCAGCTTAAGGACACTTAAGTCCGGGGAGCTGTTTTTT.

For this clone: No conserved phenylalanine or tryptophan is present at the end of the CDR3, so a read error is the likely explanation. The rearrangement links TRBV27 to TRBJ2-7; tentatively, D is TRBD1 (7 bases). Trimming cost V 6 bases and J 6 bases, with 21 bases left between them. CDR3 length equals 15 residues. Germline V lookup: CDR1 MNHEY, CDR2 SMNVEV (reference sequence). In nucleotides, the CDR3 is TGTGCCAGCAGACCGGGGACAGCCGGGGGTGGCGAGCAGTACCTC. Translating gives CASRPGTAGGGEQYL.

This clone was observed a single time. J is TRBJ1-1 and V is TRBV6-1, with D unclear. Germline values: CDR1 MNHNS, CDR2 SASEGT. The CDR3 has 14 amino acids. Trimming cost V 3 bases and J 0 bases, with 8 bases left between them. The CDR3 loop is CASSDDQVNTEAFF. The CDR3 DNA reads as TGTGCCAGCAGTGATGATCAAGTGAACACTGAAGCTTTCTTT.

The chain combines TRBV12-2 with TRBJ2-5. TRBV12-2 is tagged as a pseudogene. The CDR3 covers 13 residues. In DNA, the CDR3 is TGTGCAAGTCGCTGCTCTGACCTTGGGACCCAGTACTTC. This sequence encodes CASRCSDLGTQYF.

The V gene is TRBV28, the J gene TRBJ1-5, with D tentatively TRBD1 (5 bases). The CDR3 consists of 13 residues. The germline CDR1 and CDR2 sequences are MDHEN and SYDVKM. V lost 7 bases and J 3 bases, leaving 10 bases between the germline ends. The CDR3 coding sequence is TGTGCCAGCACTTGGGACCTCAATCAGCCCCAGCATTTT. Its protein is CASTWDLNQPQHF.

The rearrangement links TRBV7-9 to TRBJ2-5; 9 bases agree with TRBD2. Germline loops: CDR1 SEHNR, CDR2 FQNEAQ (reference sequence). V dropped 1 base and J dropped 2; count of bases not matched to a gene: 8. The length of the CDR3 is 17 residues. CDR3 region: CASSLEEGLAYQETQYF. As DNA, the CDR3 is TGTGCCAGCAGCTTAGAAGAAGGACTAGCGTATCAAGAGACCCAGTACTTC.

Turning to this clone: Other DNA sequences in this specimen translate into the identical CDR3. This chain connects TRBV9 to TRBJ2-7; 7 nucleotides agree with TRBD1. The CDR3 consists of 15 residues. Germline trimming cut 0 bases from V and 2 bases from J; bases unmatched to any gene: 5. Germline assignment: CDR1 SGDLS and CDR2 YYNGEE. The CDR3, as DNA: TGTGCCAGCAGCGTAGGGGCAGGGGGTACCTACGAGCAGTACTTC. Translating gives CASSVGAGGTYEQYF.

This chain connects TRBV4-3 to TRBJ1-2, with 9 bases aligning to TRBD1. The CDR3 has 15 amino acids. V lost 5 bases, J lost 6 bases, and 10 bases stayed unmatched. CDR1 is LGHNA, CDR2 YSLEER, per germline. The CDR3 spells CASSSQTGGGDGYTF. CDR3 bases: TGCGCCAGCAGCTCTCAAACAGGGGGCGGAGATGGCTACACCTTC.

The rearrangement uses TRBV5-8 and TRBJ1-5, with D possibly TRBD1 on 5 matching bases. CDR1 is SGHTS and CDR2 is YDEGEE in the germline V gene. The CDR3 contains 13 residues. The CDR3 loop reads CASRDLPNQPQHF. CDR3 DNA: TGTGCGAGCCGGGACCTCCCCAATCAGCCCCAGCATTTT.

This chain joins TRBV30 and TRBJ2-3; D remains unclear. The CDR3 is made up of 15 amino acids. V shed 3 bases and J shed 1 base, with 14 bases lying between them. Germline V lookup: CDR1 GTSNPN, CDR2 SVGIG (reference sequence). CDR3 in amino acids: CAWRGPSRGTDTQYF. DNA for the CDR3: TGTGCCTGGAGAGGACCCTCTAGGGGCACAGATACGCAGTATTTT.

On this clone: Compared with germline, one end of the junction differs, possibly owing to a read error. Other DNA sequences of this sample code for an identical CDR3. This chain links TRBV4-1 with TRBJ1-2; TRBD1 might be the D (5 bases). From germline, CDR1 is MGHRA and CDR2 YSYEKL. The CDR3 totals 13 residues. CDR3 sequence: CASRRMDSWDYTF. CDR3 nucleotides: TGCGCCAGCAGACGTATGGATTCTTGGGACTACACCTTT.

V is TRBV5-1 and J is TRBJ2-7, with D perhaps matching TRBD2 (5 bases). Germline lookup yields CDR1 SGHRS and CDR2 YFSETQ. With 4 bases removed from V and 3 bases from J, the gap between germline ends came to 11 bases. The CDR3 is 13 residues long. CDR3 region: CASSEGSDYEQYF. In DNA form, the CDR3 reads TGCGCCAGCAGCGAGGGCAGTGACTACGAGCAGTACTTC.